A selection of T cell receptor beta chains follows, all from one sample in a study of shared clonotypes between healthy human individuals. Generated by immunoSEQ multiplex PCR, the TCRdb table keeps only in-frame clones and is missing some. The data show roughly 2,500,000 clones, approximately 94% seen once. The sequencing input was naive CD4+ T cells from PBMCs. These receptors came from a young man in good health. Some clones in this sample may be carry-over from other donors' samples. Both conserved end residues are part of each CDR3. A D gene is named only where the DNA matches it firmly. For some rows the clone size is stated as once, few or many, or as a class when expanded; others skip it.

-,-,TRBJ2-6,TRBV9,TGTGCCAGCACCCGACGGACAGTTTCTGGGGCCAACGTCCTGACTTTC,CASTRRTVSGANVLTF
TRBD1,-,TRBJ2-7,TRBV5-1,TGCGCCAGCAGCTTAGGGGACAGTTCCTACGAGCAGTACTTC,CASSLGDSSYEQYF
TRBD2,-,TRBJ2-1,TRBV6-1,TGTGCCAGCGGGACTAGGAGGGAGGTTGAGCAGTTCTTC,CASGTRREVEQFF
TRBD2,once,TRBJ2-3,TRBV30,TGTGCCTGGAGTCGGGCGGGAGGCACAGATACGCAGTATTTT,CAWSRAGGTDTQYF
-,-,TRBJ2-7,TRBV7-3,TGTGCCAGCAGCTTAATAGGGGCCGAGCAGTACTTC,CASSLIGAEQYF
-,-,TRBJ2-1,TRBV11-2,TGTGCCAGCAGCTTAGATAGGGACAATGAGCAGTTCTTC,CASSLDRDNEQFF
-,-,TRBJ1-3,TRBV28,TGTGCCAGCAGCACACGGGTCTCGGGAAACACCATATATTTT,CASSTRVSGNTIYF
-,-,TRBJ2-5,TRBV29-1,TGCAGCGCCGAAGGAGGGGAGAAGACCCAGTACTTC,CSAEGGEKTQYF
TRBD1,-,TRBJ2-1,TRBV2,TGTGCCAGCAGTGAAGAACAGGGGGAATACTACAATGAGCAGTTCTTC,CASSEEQGEYYNEQFF
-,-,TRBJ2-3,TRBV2,TGTGCCAGCAGCAGAAACGGGGTGGATACGCAGTATTTT,CASSRNGVDTQYF
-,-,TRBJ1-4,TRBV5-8,TGTGCCAGCAGCTGGAGGACAGCCCAAGAAAAACTGTTTTTT,CASSWRTAQEKLFF
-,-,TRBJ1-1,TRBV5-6,TGTGCCAGCAGTTTTGACAGATACACTGAAGCTTTCTTT,CASSFDRYTEAFF
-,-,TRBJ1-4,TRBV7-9,TGTGCCAGCAGCTTAGGGCAGGGTGTAAGTGAAAAACTGTTTTTT,CASSLGQGVSEKLFF
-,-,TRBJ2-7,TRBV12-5,TGTGCTAGTGGTCGATTCCACGACCCCGGGCAGTACTTC,CASGRFHDPGQYF
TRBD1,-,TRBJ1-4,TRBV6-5,TGTGCCAGCAGCCCCGGGACAGGGGTTGAAAAACTGTTTTTT,CASSPGTGVEKLFF
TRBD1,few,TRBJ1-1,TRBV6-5,TGTGCCAGCAGTTACTCCGGACAGGGCGGCACTGAAGCTTTCTTT,CASSYSGQGGTEAFF
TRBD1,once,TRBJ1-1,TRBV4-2,TGTGCCAGCAGCCCCACGGACAGGGGGCTTGGGTCCACTGAAGCTTTCTTT,CASSPTDRGLGSTEAFF
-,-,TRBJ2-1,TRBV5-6,TGTGCCAGCAGCTTGACCCTGGTGGCAGGGGCGAGAGGTGAGCAGTTCTTC,CASSLTLVAGARGEQFF
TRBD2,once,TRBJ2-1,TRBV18,TGTGCCAGCTCACCTTGGACTAGCGGGACGTTTTACAATGAGCAGTTCTTC,CASSPWTSGTFYNEQFF
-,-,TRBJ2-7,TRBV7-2,TGTGCCAGCAGCTTACCCAGGGGCAGATCGTACGAGCAGTACTTC,CASSLPRGRSYEQYF
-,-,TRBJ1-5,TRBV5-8,TGTGCCAGCCATCGTAGGAGGACGGATCAGCCCCAGCATTTT,CASHRRRTDQPQHF
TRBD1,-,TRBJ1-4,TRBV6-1,TGTGCCAGCAGGCTAATGACAGGGGAGGAAAAACTGTTTTTT,CASRLMTGEEKLFF
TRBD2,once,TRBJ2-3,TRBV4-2,TGTGCCAGCAGCTCGGGACTAGCGGGATACACAGATACGCAGTATTTT,CASSSGLAGYTDTQYF
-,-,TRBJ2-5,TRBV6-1,TGTGCCAGCAGGGCACTCACGGGGGCACAAGAGACCCAGTACTTC,CASRALTGAQETQYF
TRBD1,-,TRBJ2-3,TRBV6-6,TGTGCCAGCAGTTACCCGGACAGGGGGGGTGCAGATACGCAGTATTTT,CASSYPDRGGADTQYF
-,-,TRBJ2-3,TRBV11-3,TGTGCCAGCAGCTTAAACGGGGACACAGATACGCAGTATTTT,CASSLNGDTDTQYF
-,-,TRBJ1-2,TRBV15,TGTGCCACCAGCAGAGCGGCTCTAAACTATGGCTACACCTTC,CATSRAALNYGYTF
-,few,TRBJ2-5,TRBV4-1,TGCGCCAGCAGCCGAAGCCCGACCGCACAAGAGACCCAGTACTTC,CASSRSPTAQETQYF
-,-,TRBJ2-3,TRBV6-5,TGTGCCAGCAGTATGGAAGATACGCAGTATTTT,CASSMEDTQYF
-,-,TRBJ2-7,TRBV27,TGTGCCAGCAGCCCTATGAAAGCGGGACAGACCTACGAGCAGTACTTC,CASSPMKAGQTYEQYF
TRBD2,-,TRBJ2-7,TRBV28,TGTGCCAGCAGTTTGATCGCGGGAGGGTCCTACGAGCAGTACTTC,CASSLIAGGSYEQYF
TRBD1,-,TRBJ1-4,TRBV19,TGTGCCAGTAGTTCCCGGACAGGAGAAGAAAAACTGTTTTTT,CASSSRTGEEKLFF
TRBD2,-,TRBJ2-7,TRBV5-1,TGCGCCAGCAGCTTCGGGGGTAGCGGGAGGTACGAGCAGTACTTC,CASSFGGSGRYEQYF
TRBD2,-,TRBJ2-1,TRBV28,TGTGCCAGCAGGACGGGGGAGGGCAGGTCCTACAATGAGCAGTTCTTC,CASRTGEGRSYNEQFF
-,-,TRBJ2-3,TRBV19,TGTGCCAGTAGTATAGGGCAGGTAATGGTGGATACGCAGTATTTT,CASSIGQVMVDTQYF
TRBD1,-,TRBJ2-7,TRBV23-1,TGCGCCAGCAGTCAATCGATCCGGGACAGATCCTACGAGCAGTACTTC,CASSQSIRDRSYEQYF
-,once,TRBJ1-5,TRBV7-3,TGTGCCAGCAGCCGGCAGAACAATCAGCCCCAGCATTTT,CASSRQNNQPQHF
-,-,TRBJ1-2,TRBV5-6,TGTGCCAGCAGCCCGCCGGAGTCAGGGGTGGGGGGCTACACCTTC,CASSPPESGVGGYTF
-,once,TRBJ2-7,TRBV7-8,TGTGCCAGCAGCTCCGGGAAGGGGTATACCTCCTACGAGCAGTACTTC,CASSSGKGYTSYEQYF
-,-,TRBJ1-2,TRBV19,TGTGCCAGTAGCCGGACAGCATATGGCTACACCTTC,CASSRTAYGYTF
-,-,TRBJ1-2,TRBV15,TGTGCCACCAGCAGAGGGAAGGATGGCTACACCTTC,CATSRGKDGYTF